This T cell receptor beta chain is drawn from a study of response to subunit inactivated influenza vaccine. Overall study results and limits: The authors put forward the suggestion that each seasonal influenza vaccination may bring in only a limited number of new T cells.

CDR3 length: 14 amino acids. The germline gives CDR1 LNHNV, CDR2 YYDKDF (reference sequence). TCRdb re-called the RT-PCR reads through MiXCR, storing one row per CDR3 protein. The data contain fewer than 550,000 distinct CDR3 sequences, 25% of them seen just once; the ten biggest clones take up under 2.5%. This clonotype has a handful of counts. Antigen unknown. A read error may account for a junction end that differs from germline. This specimen was CD4+ T cells sorted from PBMCs, taken roughly 5 days after vaccination. The chain couples TRBV15 to TRBJ1-2, with D perhaps TRBD1 (5 bases). The sequence was collected from a man in his fifties or sixties who received an inactivated influenza vaccine. Here the CDR3 DNA reads TGTGCCACCAGCCCCCCAGTCAGGGATTATGACTACACCTTC. Translated, it gives CATSPPVRDYDYTF. Looking up the rest from reference TRBV15 and TRBJ1-2 gives the full variable domain: DAMVIQNPRYQVTQFGKPVTLSCSQTLNHNVMYWYQQKSSQAPKLLFHYYDKDFNNEADTPDNFQSRRPNTSFCFLDIRSPGLGDTAMYLCATSPPVRDYDYTFGSGTRLTVV.